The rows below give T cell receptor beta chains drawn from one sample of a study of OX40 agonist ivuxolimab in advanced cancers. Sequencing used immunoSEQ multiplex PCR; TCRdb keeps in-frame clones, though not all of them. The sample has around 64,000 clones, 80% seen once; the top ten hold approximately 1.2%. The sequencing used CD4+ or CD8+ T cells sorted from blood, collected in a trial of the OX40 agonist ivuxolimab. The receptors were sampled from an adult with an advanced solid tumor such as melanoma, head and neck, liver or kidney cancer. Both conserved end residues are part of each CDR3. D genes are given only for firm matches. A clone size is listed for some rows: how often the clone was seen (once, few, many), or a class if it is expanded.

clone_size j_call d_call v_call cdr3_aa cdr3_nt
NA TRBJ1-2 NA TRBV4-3 CASSQERAWGYTF TGCGCCAGCAGCCAAGAGCGGGCTTGGGGCTACACCTTC
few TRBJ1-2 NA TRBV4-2 CASSQESLYGYTF TGTGCCAGCAGCCAGGAGAGTCTGTATGGCTACACCTTC
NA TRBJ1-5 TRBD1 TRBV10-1 CASTRQGAIDNQPQHF TGCGCCAGCACACGACAGGGGGCGATTGATAATCAGCCCCAGCATTTT
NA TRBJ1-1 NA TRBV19 CASSISSVNTEAFF TGTGCCAGTAGTATCAGTAGCGTGAACACTGAAGCTTTCTTT
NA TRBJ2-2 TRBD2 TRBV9 CASSVGIAGANTGELFF TGTGCCAGCAGCGTAGGAATAGCGGGGGCCAACACCGGGGAGCTGTTTTTT
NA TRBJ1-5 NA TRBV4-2 CASSQEGTVNQPQHF TGTGCCAGCAGCCAAGAGGGGACGGTCAATCAGCCCCAGCATTTT
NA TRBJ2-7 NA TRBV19 CASSTGGNEQYF TGTGCCAGTAGTACGGGTGGGAACGAGCAGTACTTC
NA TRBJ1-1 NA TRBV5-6 CASSGNRVYEAFF TGTGCCAGCAGCGGCAACAGGGTCTACGAAGCTTTCTTT
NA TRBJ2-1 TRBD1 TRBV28 CASRPATGSRSNEQFF TGTGCCAGCAGGCCCGCGACAGGGTCGAGGAGCAATGAGCAGTTCTTC
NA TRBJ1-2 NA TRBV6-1 CASSEGVMGGYTF TGTGCCAGCAGTGAAGGAGTGATGGGGGGCTACACCTTC
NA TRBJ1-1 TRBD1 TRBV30 CAWKMLGTGGSEAFF TGTGCCTGGAAAATGCTAGGGACAGGGGGCTCTGAAGCTTTCTTT
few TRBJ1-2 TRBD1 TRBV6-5 CASGGTGGLYGYTF TGTGCCAGCGGAGGGACAGGGGGCCTCTATGGCTACACCTTC
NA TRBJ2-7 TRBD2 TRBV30 CAWRGGGGVSSYEQYF TGTGCCTGGAGGGGGGGCGGGGGGGTTAGCTCCTACGAGCAGTACTTC
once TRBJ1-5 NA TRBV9 CASGPAASPNQPQHF TGTGCCAGCGGGCCAGCCGCCTCTCCCAATCAGCCCCAGCATTTT
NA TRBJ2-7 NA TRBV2 CASGRGLSSYEQYF TGTGCCAGCGGTCGCGGGTTAAGCTCCTACGAGCAGTACTTC
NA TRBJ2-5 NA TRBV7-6 CASSLGWGPQETQYF TGTGCCAGCAGCTTAGGTTGGGGGCCCCAAGAGACCCAGTACTTC
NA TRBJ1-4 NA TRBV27 CASSFRPDEKLFF TGTGCCAGCAGTTTTAGGCCGGACGAAAAACTGTTTTTT
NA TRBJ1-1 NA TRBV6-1 CASSEGLRAFF TGTGCCAGCAGTGAAGGTCTGAGAGCTTTCTTT
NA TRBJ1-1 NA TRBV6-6 CASSRRDNTEAFF TGTGCCAGCAGTCGCCGCGACAACACTGAAGCTTTCTTT
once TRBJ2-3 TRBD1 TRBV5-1 CASSPDRAHSDTQYF TGCGCCAGCAGTCCCGACAGGGCCCATTCAGATACGCAGTATTTT
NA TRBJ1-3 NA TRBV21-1 CASAGGVKNSGNTIYF TGTGCCAGCGCGGGAGGGGTTAAGAATTCTGGAAACACCATATATTTT
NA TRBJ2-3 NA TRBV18 CASSPPSTDTQYF TGTGCCAGCTCACCACCGAGCACAGATACGCAGTATTTT
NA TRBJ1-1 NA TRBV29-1 CSVMPKGTEAFF TGCAGCGTTATGCCTAAGGGCACTGAAGCTTTCTTT
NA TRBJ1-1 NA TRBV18 CASANARSLEAFF TGTGCCAGCGCCAACGCGAGGAGTCTAGAAGCTTTCTTT
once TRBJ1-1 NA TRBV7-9 CASSLVRRGTEAFF TGTGCCAGCAGCTTAGTGCGGAGAGGCACTGAAGCTTTCTTT
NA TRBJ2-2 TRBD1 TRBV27 CASSYGTGGGGELFF TGTGCCAGCAGTTACGGGACAGGGGGTGGTGGGGAGCTGTTTTTT
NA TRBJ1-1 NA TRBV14 CASSPYTGTEAFF TGTGCCAGCAGCCCATATACAGGGACTGAAGCTTTCTTT
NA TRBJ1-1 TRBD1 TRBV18 CASSPWDRGTEAFF TGTGCCAGCTCACCCTGGGACAGGGGCACTGAAGCTTTCTTT
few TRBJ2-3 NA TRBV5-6 CASVPQGTDTQYF TGTGCCAGCGTTCCCCAGGGCACAGATACGCAGTATTTT
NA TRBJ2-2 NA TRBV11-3 CASSFAGKTGELFF TGTGCCAGCAGCTTTGCAGGGAAAACCGGGGAGCTGTTTTTT
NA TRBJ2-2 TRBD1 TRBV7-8 CASSLGQAGELFF TGTGCCAGCAGCCTCGGACAGGCCGGGGAGCTGTTTTTT
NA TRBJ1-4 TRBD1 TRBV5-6 CASSLGTDEKLFF TGTGCCAGCAGCCTCGGGACAGATGAAAAACTGTTTTTT
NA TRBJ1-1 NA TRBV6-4 CASSLSGDTEAFF TGTGCCAGCAGCCTCTCGGGGGACACTGAAGCTTTCTTT
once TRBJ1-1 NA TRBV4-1 CASSQDRGAEAFF TGCGCCAGCAGCCAAGATCGGGGGGCTGAAGCTTTCTTT
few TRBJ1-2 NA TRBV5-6 CASSPKQRRGYTF TGTGCCAGCAGCCCAAAACAGCGTCGTGGCTACACCTTC
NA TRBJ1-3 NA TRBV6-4 CASSGISTTATGNTIYF TGTGCCAGCAGTGGAATATCTACGACGGCCACTGGAAACACCATATATTTT
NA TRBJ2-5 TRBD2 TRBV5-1 CASRVSGGETQYF TGCGCCAGCAGGGTGAGCGGGGGAGAGACCCAGTACTTC
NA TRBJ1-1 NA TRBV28 CASSPPTGPQGTEAFF TGTGCCAGCAGTCCCCCCACGGGCCCCCAGGGCACTGAAGCTTTCTTT
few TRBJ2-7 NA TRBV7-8 CASSPLAVSSYEQYF TGTGCCAGCAGCCCCCTGGCGGTCAGCTCCTACGAGCAGTACTTC
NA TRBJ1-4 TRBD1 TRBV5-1 CASSLGQVATNEKLFF TGCGCCAGCAGCCTCGGACAGGTTGCAACTAATGAAAAACTGTTTTTT
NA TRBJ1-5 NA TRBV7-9 CASARTGDQPQHF TGTGCCAGCGCCAGGACGGGGGATCAGCCCCAGCATTTT
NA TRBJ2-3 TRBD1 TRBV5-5 CASGRGRGTDTQYF TGTGCCAGCGGACGGGGCAGGGGGACAGATACGCAGTATTTT
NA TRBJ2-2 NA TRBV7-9 CASSPRSPSTGELFF TGTGCCAGCAGTCCCAGGTCCCCCTCTACCGGGGAGCTGTTTTTT
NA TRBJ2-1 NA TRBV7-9 CASSSLWGGGRVNEQFF TGTGCCAGCAGCTCACTATGGGGAGGGGGTAGAGTGAATGAGCAGTTCTTC
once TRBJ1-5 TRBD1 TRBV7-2 CASSLGQGVNQPQHF TGTGCCAGCAGCTTAGGACAGGGTGTAAATCAGCCCCAGCATTTT
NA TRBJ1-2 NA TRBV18 CASSPSGDHYGYTF TGTGCCAGCTCACCCTCGGGGGATCACTATGGCTACACCTTC